This T cell receptor (beta chain) was recovered during a study of blood T cell repertoires in COVID-19. The repertoire was sequenced with immunoSEQ multiplex PCR; TCRdb's copy has only in-frame clones and lacks some. This table has approximately 290,000 clones, approximately 85% appearing once. Trimming left V 1 base short and J 6 bases short, with 6 bases between. The CDR3 runs 13 residues. Germline loops: CDR1 LNHDA, CDR2 SQIVND (reference sequence). The V and J genes are TRBV19 and TRBJ2-2; weak D call: TRBD1 (5 bases). Sequencing was done on a sample of PBMCs or T cells enriched from blood (not recorded which). The clonotype was recovered from a woman aged 30 to 39 who had recovered from COVID-19. In DNA form, the CDR3 reads TGTGCCAGTAGTATAGCAGGGTCCGGGGAGCTGTTTTTT. This codes for CASSIAGSGELFF. Full variable domain (outside the CDR3, taken from reference TRBV19 and TRBJ2-2): DGGITQSPKYLFRKEGQNVTLSCEQNLNHDAMYWYRQDPGQGLRLIYYSQIVNDFQKGDIAEGYSVSREKKESFPLTVTSAQKNPTAFYLCASSIAGSGELFFGEGSRLTVL.